Here is one TCR beta chain with its context. The specificity of this receptor is unknown. No quality values exist for individual bases; no much larger clone is one base distant. This sample is drawn from a study of blood T cell repertoires in COVID-19 (dated by TCRdb to the early 2020s). Background on the whole study: Samples from collaborators originated in the United States, Italy and Spain and spanned both the acute and convalescent phases of COVID-19. Nearly every sample came with metadata listing a de-identified subject ID, COVID-19 status, age in years and sex. The material from the prospective study consisted of cDNA or gDNA derived from T cells, B-cell-depleted T cells, or PBMCs. Subjects who had been exposed to COVID-19, were actively infected with it, or had recovered from it provided the deeply sampled blood TCRbeta repertoires that made up the dataset. Samples were obtained from the ongoing ImmuneRACE study (first 160 participants) and from about 1,300 subjects provided by 6 global collaborators. HLA class I and class II types, where available, came from metadata supplied by the sample provider rather than from assay-based typing. A freely available public database, intended as a resource for researchers studying the immune response to SARS-CoV-2, is where the repertoires were released. What the study reported, not specific to this receptor: The quantity of clinical and demographic metadata differed by source and by participant and was supplied without curation.

TCRbeta CDR3 regions were amplified from genomic DNA using the immunoSEQ Assay, a bias-controlled multiplex PCR. In the authors' own workflow: The number of nucleated cells in each sample was estimated by amplification of reference gene primers within the assay. Sequence reads were collapsed and filtered to measure the absolute abundance of every unique TCRbeta CDR3 rearrangement. For each sample, productive Simpson clonality was calculated as the square root of Simpson's diversity index across productive rearrangements. TCRdb stores this immuneACCESS table with in-frame sequences only. Part of the clones is absent; in the studies checked, under half of the shortfall reflects unresolved V genes, and no reason is known for the rest. Clone size and V and J calls were adopted from that table, with D and trimming inferred from the DNA. In all, the sample holds about 300,000 clones, and 70% to 85% of those were seen once. More than 1.4% of the sample is held by the ten biggest clonotypes.

In Seattle, one collaborating source enrolled patients while the infection was active and tracked those patients longitudinally over the course of disease. Each collaborating institution followed its own protocols to collect whole blood in K2EDTA tubes. Collaborator samples were shipped for TCRbeta analysis as frozen whole blood, isolated PBMCs, or DNA extracted from either sample type. Trimming removed 1 base from V and 3 bases from J, leaving 19 bases between the germline ends. Via the germline V gene (reference sequence), CDR1 is LNHDA and CDR2 SQIVND. The CDR3 numbers 18 residues from cysteine through phenylalanine. This entry keeps only the CDR3 DNA: 54 bases, framed from base 1.

This receptor was taken from a human donor with COVID-19, enrolled during active disease. The donor label of this sample is uncertain. The sequencing sample was made of peripheral blood. The rearrangement joined TRBV19 to TRBJ1-5, and the D gene may be TRBD1, 6 bases matching. The nucleotides are TGTGCCAGTAGTATAGGGGATTTGGTAGGGGGAGTCAATCAGCCCCAGCATTTT. Translated, this is CASSIGDLVGGVNQPQHF.